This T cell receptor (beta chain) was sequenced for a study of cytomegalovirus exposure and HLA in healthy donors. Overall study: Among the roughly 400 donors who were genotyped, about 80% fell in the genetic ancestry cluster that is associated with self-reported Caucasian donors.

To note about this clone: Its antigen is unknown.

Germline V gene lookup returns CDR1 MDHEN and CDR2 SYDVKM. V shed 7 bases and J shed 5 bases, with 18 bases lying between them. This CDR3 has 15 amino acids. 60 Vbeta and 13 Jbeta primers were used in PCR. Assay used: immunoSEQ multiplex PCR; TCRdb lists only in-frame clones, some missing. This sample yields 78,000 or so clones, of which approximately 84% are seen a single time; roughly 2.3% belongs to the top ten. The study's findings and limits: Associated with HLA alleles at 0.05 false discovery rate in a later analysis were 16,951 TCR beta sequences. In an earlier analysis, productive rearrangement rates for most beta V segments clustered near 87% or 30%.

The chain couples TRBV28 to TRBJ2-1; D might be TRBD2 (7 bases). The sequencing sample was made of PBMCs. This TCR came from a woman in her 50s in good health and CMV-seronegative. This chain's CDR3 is CASTTRGGAHNEQFF. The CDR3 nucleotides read TGTGCCAGCACCACCCGAGGGGGGGCACACAATGAGCAGTTCTTC.